The present T cell receptor (beta chain) was sequenced within a study of T cells after posttransplantation cyclophosphamide. Study outcomes and limitations: TRB overlap between skin or GI tissue T cells and blood was limited. Donor CD8+ memory clones often dominated recipient blood repertoires at later times. TRB clonality was highly associated with recipient CMV seropositivity and reactivation.

Comment on this clone: The antigen is not known.

Germline CDR1 and CDR2: MNHEY and SVGAGI. This CDR3 has 14 residues. Trimming removed 7 bases from V and 7 bases from J; junction bases left unmatched: 8. Assay used: immunoSEQ multiplex PCR; TCRdb lists only in-frame clones, some missing. The sample consists of some 53,000 clones, around 84% of them appearing once. The chain recombines TRBV6-5 with TRBJ2-7, with 12 bases aligning to TRBD2. The sequencing sample was made of PBMCs. The source is a man aged 25 to 40 with a blood cancer, CMV-positive, and with a related stem cell donor. The CDR3 sequence: CASKASGRAKEQYF. CDR3 nucleotide sequence: TGTGCCAGCAAGGCTAGCGGGAGGGCCAAGGAGCAGTACTTC.